These 5 T cell receptor beta chains share one sample of origin, sequenced in a study of cytomegalovirus exposure and HLA in healthy donors. Both 60 Vbeta primers and 13 Jbeta primers went into the PCR. Repertoires were generated with immunoSEQ multiplex PCR, while TCRdb's copy carries only in-frame clones and drops some. The sample has about 170,000 clones. The sequencing input was PBMCs. The receptors stem from a woman aged 18-30 years in good health and CMV-seropositive.

The chain carries TRBV18 and TRBJ1-2; 8 bases agree with TRBD1. Germline assignment: CDR1 KGHSH and CDR2 LQKENI. The CDR3 contains 15 residues. Losses at the gene ends were 5 bases for V and 2 bases for J; bases not matched to a gene: 7. The CDR3 loop is CASSVRTGLNYGYTF. CDR3 bases: TGTGCCAGCTCAGTCCGGACAGGGTTGAACTATGGCTACACCTTC.

The chain joins TRBV7-2 to TRBJ2-6; TRBD1 aligns across 10 bases. Germline trimming cut 5 bases from V and 2 bases from J; bases unmatched to any gene: 9. The germline CDR1 and CDR2 sequences are SGHTA and FQGNSA. The length of the CDR3 is 18 residues. This chain's CDR3 is CASSLPGTGVAGANVLTF. The DNA of the CDR3 is TGTGCCAGCAGCCTACCCGGGACAGGGGTTGCTGGGGCCAACGTCCTGACTTTC.

The J gene is TRBJ1-5, the V gene TRBV18, with D hard to call. The CDR3 totals 15 residues. Germline CDR1 is KGHSH and CDR2 is LQKENI. Trimming left V 3 bases short and J 1 base short, with 10 bases between. The CDR3 protein is CASSPPGKSNQPQHF. CDR3 DNA sequence: TGTGCCAGCTCACCCCCGGGGAAGAGCAATCAGCCCCAGCATTTT. The full variable domain, with the rest looked up from reference TRBV18 and TRBJ1-5, is NAGVMQNPRHLVRRRGQEARLRCSPMKGHSHVYWYRQLPEEGLKFMVYLQKENIIDESGMPKERFSAEFPKEGPSILRIQQVVRGDSAAYFCASSPPGKSNQPQHFGDGTRLSIL.

The V and J genes are TRBV6-5 and TRBJ2-7; 8 positions agree with TRBD1. The CDR3 is made up of 14 amino acids. Losses at the gene ends were 7 bases for V and 0 bases for J; bases not matched to a gene: 5. The V gene's germline CDR1 is MNHEY and CDR2 SVGAGI. CDR3 sequence (DNA): TGTGCCAGCACCCGGGACAGGAGCTCCTACGAGCAGTACTTC. Translation: CASTRDRSSYEQYF.

This chain links TRBV7-9 with TRBJ1-2; TRBD1 aligns across 7 bases. The CDR3 totals 16 residues. The germline gives CDR1 SEHNR, CDR2 FQNEAQ (reference sequence). Germline trimming cut 3 bases from V and 4 bases from J; bases unmatched to any gene: 11. The CDR3 nucleotides read TGTGCCAGCAGCTTTACCGAGGAGGGGGCTGGCTATGGCTACACCTTC. Protein sequence: CASSFTEEGAGYGYTF.